A single sample is the source of the 26 T cell receptor beta chains below, sequenced in a study of blood T cell repertoires in COVID-19. Generated by immunoSEQ multiplex PCR, the TCRdb table keeps only in-frame clones and is missing some. This table holds 400,000 to 500,000 clones, 70% to 90% found once. Specimen: PBMCs or T cells enriched from blood (not recorded which). The receptors here all came from a woman between 18 and 29 years old who had been exposed to COVID-19.

V usage is TRBV27 and J usage is TRBJ2-7; maybe TRBD2 (5 bases). Germline CDR1 and CDR2: MNHEY and SMNVEV (reference sequence). Trimming took 6 bases from V and 1 from J, leaving 16 bases between them. This CDR3 has 15 residues. The CDR3 coding sequence is TGTGCCAGCAGAGGCAGCACTAGGAGGTCCTACGAGCAGTACTTC. Protein: CASRGSTRRSYEQYF.

This sequence joins TRBV28 and TRBJ2-7; no reliable D call. The CDR3 runs 12 residues. Germline V gene sequence: CDR1 MDHEN, CDR2 SYDVKM. V was clipped by 6 bases and J by 2 bases, with 8 bases between them. CDR3 bases: TGTGCCAGCAGGGGCTTAACCTACGAGCAGTACTTC. Its translation is CASRGLTYEQYF. Supplemented by reference TRBV28 and TRBJ2-7, the full variable domain reads DVKVTQSSRYLVKRTGEKVFLECVQDMDHENMFWYRQDPGLGLRLIYFSYDVKMKEKGDIPEGYSVSREKKERFSLILESASTNQTSMYLCASRGLTYEQYFGPGTRLTVT.

The chain employs TRBV7-2 and TRBJ2-5; TRBD1 matches 10 bases. With V trimmed by 4 bases and J by 5 bases, 7 bases remained unmatched. The length of the CDR3 is 15 residues. The germline gives CDR1 SGHTA, CDR2 FQGNSA. CDR3 bases: TGTGCCAGCAGCTCCCGGGACAGGGGAAGGGAGACCCAGTACTTC. Amino acid sequence: CASSSRDRGRETQYF.

This clone was seen only once. This sequence joins TRBV4-1 and TRBJ1-5, with D uncertain. CDR3 size: 13 residues. Trimming removed 3 bases from V and 4 bases from J, with 7 bases in between. CDR1 is MGHRA, CDR2 YSYEKL, per germline. The CDR3 protein is CASSQGDNQPQHF. The CDR3 DNA reads as TGCGCCAGCAGCCAGGGAGATAATCAGCCCCAGCATTTT.

The chain combines TRBV28 with TRBJ2-2; TRBD1 might be the D (6 bases). Germline-derived CDR1 and CDR2 are MDHEN and SYDVKM. CDR3 size: 16 residues. Between the trimmed V and J ends, which lost 3 bases and 0 bases, there was a span of 11 bases. This CDR3 reads CASSFRAGANTGELFF. Here the CDR3 DNA reads TGTGCCAGCAGTTTCCGGGCAGGGGCGAACACCGGGGAGCTGTTTTTT.

This clone was observed a single time. The chain has TRBV29-1 and TRBJ1-1; the D gene is possibly TRBD1 (5 bases). V was pared by 5 bases and J by 3 bases, with 19 bases between. Germline CDR1 is SQVTM and CDR2 is ANQGSEA. This CDR3 spans 15 amino acids. This CDR3 reads CSVRQGTRGDTEAFF. CDR3 coding DNA: TGCAGCGTTCGGCAGGGAACTCGGGGGGACACTGAAGCTTTCTTT.

The CDR3, as DNA: TGTGCCAGCAGTTTATTTGAGAACTATGGCTACACCTTC. Translated, it gives CASSLFENYGYTF. The chain is built from TRBV12-3 or TRBV12-4 and TRBJ1-2; D gene unclear. V was shortened by 2 bases and J by 2 bases, with 6 bases between the two germline ends. The CDR3 length is 13 residues.

The genes are TRBV6-5 and TRBJ2-7; 12 nucleotides agree with TRBD1. Germline V gene data show CDR1 as MNHEY and CDR2 as SVGAGI. With V trimmed by 8 bases and J by 5 bases, 4 bases remained unmatched. The CDR3 totals 13 residues. This CDR3 is CASHRDRGHEQYF. The DNA of the CDR3 is TGTGCCAGCCATCGGGACAGGGGGCACGAGCAGTACTTC.

In this sample, this clone turned up once. J is TRBJ2-1 and V is TRBV12-3 or TRBV12-4; D may be TRBD2 (5 bases). This CDR3 comprises 13 residues. The V end was cut by 3 bases, the J end by 9 bases, with 12 bases between. The CDR3 nucleotides read TGTGCCAGCAGTTTTGGAGGTATTAGTGAGCAGTTCTTC. Amino acid sequence: CASSFGGISEQFF.

The chain has TRBV28 and TRBJ2-7; maybe TRBD2 (5 bases). Germline-derived CDR1 and CDR2 are MDHEN and SYDVKM. Between the trimmed V and J ends, which lost 5 bases and 7 bases, there was a span of 12 bases. CDR3 length: 12 residues. The CDR3 sequence: CASSLASWEQYF. DNA for the CDR3: TGTGCCAGCAGTCTCGCTAGCTGGGAGCAGTACTTC.

The chain uses TRBV4-1 and TRBJ2-1; the D gene is possibly TRBD1 (5 bases). Germline assignment: CDR1 MGHRA and CDR2 YSYEKL. This CDR3 contains 11 residues. Trimming removed 3 bases from V and 9 bases from J, with 6 bases in between. CDR3 protein: CASSHRGEQFF. In DNA, the CDR3 is TGCGCCAGCAGCCATAGGGGTGAGCAGTTCTTC.

V gene TRBV5-6 combines with J gene TRBJ1-5; tentative D call: TRBD1 (6 bases). V lost 3 bases, J lost 0 bases, and 10 bases lay in between. In germline, CDR1 is SGHDT, CDR2 YYEEEE. The CDR3 sequence is 15 residues long. This CDR3 reads CASSYGTPSNQPQHF. The CDR3 DNA is TGTGCCAGCAGCTACGGGACACCTAGCAATCAGCCCCAGCATTTT.

The chain has TRBV6-9 and TRBJ2-3; D may be TRBD2 (5 bases). Trimming left V 4 bases short and J 2 bases short, with 10 bases between. The CDR3 runs to 14 residues. CDR1 MNHGY and CDR2 SVAAGI come from the germline V gene. In DNA form, the CDR3 reads TGTGCCAGCAGTTTTTCGGACTCCACAGATACGCAGTATTTT. Translating gives CASSFSDSTDTQYF.

The chain employs TRBV27 and TRBJ2-7; 11 nucleotides agree with TRBD2. There are 18 residues in the CDR3. Germline V lookup: CDR1 MNHEY, CDR2 SMNVEV (reference sequence). The ends lost 5 bases at V and 2 bases at J; junction bases unmatched: 14. DNA for the CDR3: TGTGCCAGCAGTGACAGGAGACTAGCGGGAAGAGGGGCCTACGAGCAGTACTTC. Translation: CASSDRRLAGRGAYEQYF.

The chain combines TRBV30 with TRBJ2-2; a weak D match, TRBD1 (6 bases). This CDR3 is built from 13 residues. The ends were cut back, 1 base at V and 6 bases at J, with 9 bases in the middle. Germline lookup yields CDR1 GTSNPN and CDR2 SVGIG (reference sequence). For the CDR3, the DNA is TGTGCCTGGAGTGCAGGGGAAGCCGGGGAGCTGTTTTTT. This codes for CAWSAGEAGELFF.

J is TRBJ2-1 and V is TRBV4-2, with 11 bases matching TRBD2. Trimming at V came to 5 bases and at J to 7 bases, leaving 16 bases not matched to a gene. Germline V gene data show CDR1 as LGHNA and CDR2 as YNFKEQ. This CDR3 region has 18 residues. CDR3 bases: TGTGCCAGCAGCAGCGCGCTTCGATCGGGACTAGCGGTGAATGAGCAGTTCTTC. It encodes CASSSALRSGLAVNEQFF.

The chain couples TRBV21-1 to TRBJ1-4. TRBV21-1 is an annotated pseudogene. The CDR3 has 17 residues. The CDR3 loop reads CASSKKWRICTNEKLFF. CDR3 coding DNA: TGTGCCAGCAGCAAAAAGTGGAGGATCTGCACTAATGAAAAACTGTTTTTT.

V is TRBV9 and J is TRBJ2-3; 7 nucleotides agree with TRBD1. V shed 6 bases and J 2 bases; nucleotides not matched to a gene: 6. CDR1 SGDLS and CDR2 YYNGEE come from the germline V gene. The CDR3 covers 14 residues. CDR3: CASNPGQYTDTQYF. CDR3 DNA sequence: TGTGCCAGCAATCCGGGACAGTACACAGATACGCAGTATTTT. Based on the CDR3 plus reference TRBV9 and TRBJ2-3, the full variable domain is DSGVTQTPKHLITATGQRVTLRCSPRSGDLSVYWYQQSLDQGLQFLIQYYNGEERAKGNILERFSAQQFPDLHSELNLSSLELGDSALYFCASNPGQYTDTQYFGPGTRLTVL.

The chain employs TRBV10-2 and TRBJ2-2, with TRBD2 matching 10 bases. Germline assignment: CDR1 WSHSY and CDR2 SAAADI. With 6 bases clipped from V and 6 bases from J, the junction kept 13 bases outside the gene matches. The CDR3 sequence is 17 residues long. CDR3 region: CASRGPAGAGGPGELFF. DNA of the CDR3: TGCGCCAGCAGGGGCCCAGCAGGAGCGGGAGGGCCCGGGGAGCTGTTTTTT.

The chain has TRBV2 and TRBJ2-7; tentatively, D is TRBD1 (5 bases). CDR3 size: 16 residues. Trimming pared 5 bases from V and 3 bases from J, leaving 20 bases between. Germline V gene lookup returns CDR1 SNHLY and CDR2 FYNNEI. CDR3 residues: CASSITQGTPYYEQYF. In DNA form, the CDR3 reads TGTGCCAGCAGTATAACCCAGGGTACCCCTTACTACGAGCAGTACTTC. Full variable domain (rest looked up from reference TRBV2 and TRBJ2-7): EPEVTQTPSHQVTQMGQEVILRCVPISNHLYFYWYRQILGQKVEFLVSFYNNEISEKSEIFDDQFSVERPDGSNFTLKIRSTKLEDSAMYFCASSITQGTPYYEQYFGPGTRLTVT.

The chain uses TRBV2 and TRBJ1-1; D call uncertain. V lost 4 bases and J lost 4, with 4 bases in between. Germline V lookup: CDR1 SNHLY, CDR2 FYNNEI. This CDR3 has 11 residues. CDR3 loop: CASSGSTEAFF. CDR3 coding DNA: TGTGCCAGCAGTGGGAGCACTGAAGCTTTCTTT.

This chain uses TRBV4-1 with TRBJ1-2; D possibly corresponds to TRBD1 (6 bases). Germline V CDR1 and CDR2: MGHRA, YSYEKL. V lost 2 bases, J lost 0 bases, and 13 bases lay in between. The CDR3 has 16 residues. The CDR3 spells CASSQKGTPTNYGYTF. DNA for the CDR3: TGCGCCAGCAGCCAAAAGGGGACACCCACTAACTATGGCTACACCTTC.

The CDR3 DNA sequence: TGTGCCAGCAGCTTAGGCCTAGCGGGGGGAAGCACAGATACGCAGTATTTT. Encoded protein: CASSLGLAGGSTDTQYF. J is TRBJ2-3 and V is TRBV7-9; 11 nucleotides match TRBD2. Trimming at V came to 1 base and at J to 0 bases, leaving 3 bases not matched to a gene. Per germline, CDR1 SEHNR and CDR2 FQNEAQ (reference sequence). The CDR3 loop spans 17 amino acids.

This clone was detected only a few times. J is TRBJ1-4 and V is TRBV3-1 (or the pseudogene TRBV3-2), with D unclear. Germline CDR1 reads LGHDT; CDR2 reads YNNKEL (reference sequence). Trimming shortened V by 4 bases and J by 3 bases, and 12 bases separated the two germline ends. This CDR3 contains 15 residues. The CDR3, as DNA: TGTGCCAGCAGCCCCCCTTCCCGGTCTAATGAAAAACTGTTTTTT. This translates into CASSPPSRSNEKLFF.

V usage is TRBV6-1 and J usage is TRBJ2-7; weak D call: TRBD2 (6 bases). Germline-derived CDR1 and CDR2 are MNHNS and SASEGT. Trimming left V 2 bases short and J 0 bases short, with 11 bases between. The CDR3 spans 15 residues. The CDR3 DNA reads as TGTGCCAGCAGTGAAAATCCTAGCGTCTCCTACGAGCAGTACTTC. Its translation: CASSENPSVSYEQYF.

The genes are TRBV2 and TRBJ2-7; 13 nucleotides agree with TRBD2. Germline V gene sequence: CDR1 SNHLY, CDR2 FYNNEI. V shed 6 bases, J shed 0 bases, and the junction held 2 bases outside the gene matches. The length of the CDR3 is 15 residues. DNA of the CDR3: TGTGCCAGCAGGGGACTAGCGGGAACCTCCTACGAGCAGTACTTC. Its translation is CASRGLAGTSYEQYF.